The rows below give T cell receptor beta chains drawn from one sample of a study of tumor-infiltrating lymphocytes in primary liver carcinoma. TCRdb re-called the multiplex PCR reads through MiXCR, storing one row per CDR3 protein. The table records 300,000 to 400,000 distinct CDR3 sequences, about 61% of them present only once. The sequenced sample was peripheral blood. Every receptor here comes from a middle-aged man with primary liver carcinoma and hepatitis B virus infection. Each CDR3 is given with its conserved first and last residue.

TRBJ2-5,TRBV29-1,CSVIGASGQETQYF
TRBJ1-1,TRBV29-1,CSGRNGSNTEAFF
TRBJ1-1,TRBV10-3,CAIKSWVMNTEASF
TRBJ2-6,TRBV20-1,CSATETASGANVLTF
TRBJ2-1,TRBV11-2,CASRPGGSGSVNEQFF
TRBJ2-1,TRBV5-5,CAISLATGYNEQFF
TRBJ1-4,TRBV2,CASSLRKDLNEKLFF
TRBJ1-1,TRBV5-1,CAGSLEVGVNTEAFF
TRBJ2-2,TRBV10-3,CALASSADANTGELFF
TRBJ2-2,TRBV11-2,CASSPDSGTGELFF
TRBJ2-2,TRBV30,CACPVDIITGELFF
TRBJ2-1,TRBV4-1,CASSRGFRESSKYNEQFF
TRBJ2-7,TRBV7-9,CASTSGDVNERYF
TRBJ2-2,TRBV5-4,CASSSESTGELFF
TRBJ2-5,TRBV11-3,CASSSLAGAETQYF
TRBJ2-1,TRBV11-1,CASNLDVGLVTRTSYNEQFF
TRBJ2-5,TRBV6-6,CTSGDQRTQYF
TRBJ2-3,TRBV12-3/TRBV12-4,CASSDRGGATTDTQYF
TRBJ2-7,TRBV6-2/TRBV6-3,CASSYSRYRDGAHEQYF
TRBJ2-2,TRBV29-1,CSRGPNTGEPFF
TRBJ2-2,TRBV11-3,CASSLSGSANTGELFF
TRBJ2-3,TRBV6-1,CASSEGGSPRDTHYF
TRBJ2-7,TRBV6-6,CASSPNRPGQPQHF
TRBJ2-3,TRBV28,CASRLRVSGTDTQYF
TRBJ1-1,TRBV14,CASSQKGGADEAFF
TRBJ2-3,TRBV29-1,CSVAGAYSELAGTDTQDF
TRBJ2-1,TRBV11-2,CASSFGATYDEQFF
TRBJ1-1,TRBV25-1,CASRTGVRSTEAFF
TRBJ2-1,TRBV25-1,CASSEPGARNEQFF
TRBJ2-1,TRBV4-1,CASSPTGSSSYDEQFF
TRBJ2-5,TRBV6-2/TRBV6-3,CASSYWTASETQYF
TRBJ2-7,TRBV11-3,CASISTGTRSYEQYF
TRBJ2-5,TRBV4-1,CAGSQTTGKGETQYF
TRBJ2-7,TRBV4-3,CTSSQDLAGFFLEQYF
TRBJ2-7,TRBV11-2,CARSSTSGSFYGQYF
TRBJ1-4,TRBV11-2,CASSWGDLATNEKLFF
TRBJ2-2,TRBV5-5,CASTLGLVWQATGELFF
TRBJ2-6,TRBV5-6,CASSLVNLLGTQLLTGANVLTF
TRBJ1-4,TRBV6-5,CASSRTGTATNEELFF
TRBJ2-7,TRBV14,CTSSTYSGEQYF
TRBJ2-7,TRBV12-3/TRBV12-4,CAGSLGAEPYF
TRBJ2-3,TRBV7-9,CASLKAGEDTQYF
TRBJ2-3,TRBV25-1,CASSGVAGGRGTHTQYF
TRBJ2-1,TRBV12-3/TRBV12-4,CASSAAAGIQFF
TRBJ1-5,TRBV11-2,CASSPNRDQLQHF
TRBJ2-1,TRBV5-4,CASSLKLAGSYNEQFF
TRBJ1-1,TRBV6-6,CASSPPLGSEAFF
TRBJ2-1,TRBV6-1,CASNSMRLGQFF
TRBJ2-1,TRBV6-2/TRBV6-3,CASSYEVGRALSEFF
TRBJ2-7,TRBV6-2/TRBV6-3,CASSYGSPRYEEYF
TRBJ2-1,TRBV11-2,CTSRRPASGYNEQFF
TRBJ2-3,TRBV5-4,CTSSLKLGSDLDTQYF
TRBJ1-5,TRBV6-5,CASGTGGNQPQHF
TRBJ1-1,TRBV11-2,CASGEVTGLTRWTEAFF
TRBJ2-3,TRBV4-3,CASSQDAAGAGVTQYF
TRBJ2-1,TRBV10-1,CASSARQGGYNEQFF
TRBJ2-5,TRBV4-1,CASSQGASGKETQYF
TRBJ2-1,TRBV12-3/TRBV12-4,CAIEASGSHNEQFF